This paragraph reports one TCR beta chain. Germline CDR1 is MNHNS and CDR2 is SASEGT. V was trimmed by 5 bases and J by 4 bases, leaving 17 bases between them. The CDR3 loop spans 15 amino acids. This sample is part of a study of spatial heterogeneity in lung cancer. TCRdb independently ran MiXCR on the 5' RACE reads; one entry per CDR3 protein. This sample has 25,000 or so distinct CDR3 sequences; roughly 8.4% occur once, and the top ten carry under 40%. Time point of the sample: sample taken at primary tumor resection. Without sorting, whole RNA was sequenced from tumor, nontumor lung or frozen PBMC.

This specimen was PBMCs, taken at surgery. This TCR derives from a female donor with early-stage non-small cell lung cancer. The chain links TRBV6-1 to TRBJ1-2; TRBD1 is a possible D gene (5 bases). The CDR3 loop reads CASSKSLQGVYGYTF. The DNA of the CDR3 is TGTGCCAGCAGTAAGAGCCTCCAGGGCGTCTATGGCTACACCTTC.